One and the same sample provided the 19 T cell receptor beta chains below, sequenced in a study of early T cells in non-severe SARS-CoV-2 infection. TCRdb re-derived calls from the 5' RACE reads in MiXCR, one entry per CDR3 protein. Of 60,000 or so distinct CDR3 sequences in the sample, 15% were seen once. The sequenced sample was whole blood, obtained at baseline. The receptors were gathered from an adult who was a healthcare worker with PCR-confirmed SARS-CoV-2 infection or an uninfected control (not recorded which).

The chain links TRBV6-5 to TRBJ2-2, with 9 bases fitting TRBD2. The junction had 8 bases not matched to a gene; V was cut back by 2 bases and J by 4 bases. Per the germline V gene, CDR1 is MNHEY and CDR2 is SVGAGI. This CDR3 region has 17 residues. The CDR3 bases are TGTGCCAGCAGTTACCTCTCGGCGGGGGGGACCACCGGGGAGCTGTTTTTT. Its protein is CASSYLSAGGTTGELFF.

This sequence joins TRBV4-1 and TRBJ1-1; 9 bases are shared with TRBD1. CDR1 and CDR2 (germline): MGHRA, YSYEKL. V was pared by 1 base and J by 4 bases, with 7 bases of the junction left unmatched. The CDR3 spans 16 residues. This chain's CDR3 is CASSQGQGGYGTEAFF. In nucleotides, the CDR3 is TGCGCCAGCAGCCAAGGACAGGGGGGGTACGGCACTGAAGCTTTCTTT.

In nucleotides, the CDR3 is TGTGCCAGCAGCCTACAGAAAACCTACGAGCAGTACTTC. Protein: CASSLQKTYEQYF. The chain joins TRBV3-1 to TRBJ2-7; D remains unclear. The CDR3 contains 13 residues. Germline V CDR1 and CDR2: LGHDT, YNNKEL (reference sequence). Trimming cost V 4 bases and J 2 bases, with 9 bases left between them.

A few counts support this clonotype. The chain carries TRBV11-2 and TRBJ2-2, with a tentative D call TRBD1 (6 bases). The ends were cut back, 3 bases at V and 9 bases at J, with 14 bases in the middle. Germline loops: CDR1 SGHAT, CDR2 FQNNGV. The CDR3 is made up of 14 amino acids. CDR3 DNA sequence: TGTGCCAGCAGCTTCACCCAGGGGAGCCGGGAGCTGTTTTTT. This gives the protein CASSFTQGSRELFF.

This sequence joins TRBV6-1 and TRBJ1-1, with TRBD1 matching 7 bases. CDR1 and CDR2 from the germline V gene are MNHNS and SASEGT. Germline trimming cut 4 bases from V and 3 bases from J; bases unmatched to any gene: 5. The CDR3 has 14 amino acids. The CDR3 protein is CASSGGGWDTEAFF. CDR3 nucleotide sequence: TGTGCCAGCAGTGGAGGGGGCTGGGACACTGAAGCTTTCTTT.

The rearrangement joins TRBV5-5 to TRBJ1-1; 7 bases fit TRBD1. Trimming cost V 0 bases and J 4 bases; bases outside gene matches: 3. The CDR3 covers 14 residues. Germline-derived CDR1 and CDR2 are SGHKS and YYEKEE (reference sequence). CDR3 DNA sequence: TGTGCCAGCAGCTTGGGACAGGGAGGCACTGAAGCTTTCTTT. The encoded protein is CASSLGQGGTEAFF.

This clonotype showed up many times. J is TRBJ2-7 and V is TRBV7-9; 8 positions agree with TRBD2. The V gene end was trimmed by 5 bases and the J gene end by 6 bases; junction bases not matched to a gene: 12. Per the germline V gene, CDR1 is SEHNR and CDR2 is FQNEAQ (reference sequence). This CDR3 has 15 residues. The CDR3 loop reads CASSPDGLAVIEQYF. CDR3 nucleotide sequence: TGTGCCAGCAGCCCAGACGGACTAGCTGTCATCGAGCAGTACTTC.

This clonotype was found many times. V gene TRBV7-9 combines with J gene TRBJ2-7, with 10 bases fitting TRBD2. The ends lost 4 bases at V and 0 bases at J; junction bases unmatched: 3. This CDR3 is 15 amino acids long. Germline CDR1 reads SEHNR; CDR2 reads FQNEAQ (reference sequence). The CDR3 nucleotides read TGTGCCAGCAGCTGGGGGACTAGCGTCTCCTACGAGCAGTACTTC. This sequence encodes CASSWGTSVSYEQYF.

CDR3 sequence (DNA): TGTGCCAGCAGAAAAGAGGGGGCTGTCCACAATGAGCAGTTCTTC. This translates into CASRKEGAVHNEQFF. V is TRBV6-1 and J is TRBJ2-1; 7 bases are a match to TRBD1. There are 15 residues in the CDR3. The J segment lost 5 bases and the V segment lost 6 bases, leaving 10 bases of the junction unmatched. Germline-derived CDR1 and CDR2 are MNHNS and SASEGT.

The rearrangement joins TRBV18 to TRBJ1-2, with 8 bases aligning to TRBD1. The CDR3 extends over 12 amino acids. CDR1 is KGHSH, CDR2 LQKENI, per germline. V lost 8 bases, J lost 10 bases, and 9 bases stayed unmatched. The CDR3 here is CASTLETGAYTF. CDR3 in DNA: TGTGCCAGCACACTCGAGACAGGGGCCTACACCTTC.

The chain's CDR3 is CSARDLKGRGLLYF. The CDR3 DNA reads as TGCAGTGCTAGAGATCTTAAGGGCAGAGGGCTTCTTTATTTT. This chain uses TRBV20-1 with TRBJ1-3; no firm D call. The CDR3 has 14 amino acids. Trimming pared 0 bases from V and 16 bases from J, leaving 22 bases between. Per germline, CDR1 DFQATT and CDR2 SNEGSKA (reference sequence).

This clonotype was seen a few times. The chain recombines TRBV29-1 with TRBJ1-1, with D hard to call. CDR3 length: 13 residues. With 7 bases removed from V and 1 base from J, the gap between germline ends came to 13 bases. In germline, CDR1 is SQVTM, CDR2 ANQGSEA. CDR3 sequence reads: CSGARTANTEAFF. The CDR3, as DNA: TGCAGCGGCGCCCGGACGGCGAACACTGAAGCTTTCTTT.

This CDR3 reads CASSLDTGSGANVLTF. The DNA of the CDR3 is TGCGCCAGCAGCTTGGATACAGGGTCAGGGGCCAACGTCCTGACTTTC. The chain recombines TRBV5-1 with TRBJ2-6; tentative D call: TRBD1 (6 bases). The V end was cut by 0 bases, the J end by 4 bases, with 11 bases between. Per the germline V gene, CDR1 is SGHRS and CDR2 is YFSETQ. CDR3 length: 16 residues.

This clonotype is large. The V and J genes are TRBV5-1 and TRBJ2-1; D unclear. Per germline, CDR1 SGHRS and CDR2 YFSETQ. The germline V and J ends were trimmed by 0 bases and 0 bases, with 10 bases remaining between them. The CDR3 is 16 residues long. The CDR3 nucleotides are TGCGCCAGCAGCTTGGAATCGCAGGTCTCCTACAATGAGCAGTTCTTC. It yields the protein CASSLESQVSYNEQFF. The full variable domain, its missing parts supplied by reference TRBV5-1 and TRBJ2-1, is KAGVTQTPRYLIKTRGQQVTLSCSPISGHRSVSWYQQTPGQGLQFLFEYFSETQRNKGNFPGRFSGRQFSNSRSEMNVSTLELGDSALYLCASSLESQVSYNEQFFGPGTRLTVL.

The CDR3 nucleotides are TGTGCCAGCAGTGTGGGGGGACTGTACCAAGAGACCCAGTACTTC. Encoded protein: CASSVGGLYQETQYF. The rearrangement links TRBV6-1 to TRBJ2-5; TRBD2 is a possible D gene (6 bases). Germline V gene sequence: CDR1 MNHNS, CDR2 SASEGT. The ends were cut back, 4 bases at V and 0 bases at J, with 12 bases in the middle. This CDR3 region has 15 residues.

The V and J genes are TRBV15 and TRBJ1-1, with D uncertain. The ends were cut back, 1 base at V and 3 bases at J, with 12 bases in the middle. CDR1 is LNHNV and CDR2 is YYDKDF in the germline V gene (reference sequence). CDR3 length: 15 amino acids. The chain's CDR3 is CATSRGGRRDTEAFF. CDR3 in DNA: TGTGCCACCAGCAGAGGCGGAAGGAGGGACACTGAAGCTTTCTTT.

This clonotype was observed a few times. V gene TRBV24-1 combines with J gene TRBJ1-1; TRBD1 aligns across 7 bases. Trimming at V came to 8 bases and at J to 1 base, leaving 6 bases not matched to a gene. Germline V gives CDR1 KGHDR, CDR2 SFDVKD. This CDR3 is 14 amino acids long. CDR3 loop: CATKGAGENTEAFF. The CDR3 nucleotides are TGTGCCACCAAGGGGGCAGGGGAGAACACTGAAGCTTTCTTT.

The chain couples TRBV12-3 or TRBV12-4 to TRBJ2-7; 7 bases are a match to TRBD1. The CDR3 loop spans 14 amino acids. The J segment lost 5 bases and the V segment lost 6 bases, leaving 10 bases of the junction unmatched. The CDR3: CASSLTTGFNEQYF. The DNA for the CDR3 is TGTGCCAGCAGCTTAACGACAGGGTTTAACGAGCAGTACTTC.

The chain links TRBV6-4 to TRBJ2-1; D is possibly TRBD1 (6 bases). Deletions cut 4 bases from V and 4 bases from J, with 17 bases between. CDR3 length equals 16 residues. Germline loops: CDR1 MRHNA, CDR2 SNTAGT. CDR3 protein: CASSASGQGSYNEQFF. The CDR3 region has the DNA TGTGCCAGCAGTGCCTCGGGGCAGGGGTCGTACAATGAGCAGTTCTTC.